Below, 29 T cell receptor beta chains from the same sample are listed, as sequenced in a study of response to subunit inactivated influenza vaccine. TCRdb passed the RT-PCR reads through MiXCR, listing each CDR3 protein once. The repertoire includes around 710,000 distinct CDR3 sequences, over 11% of them detected once, and around 7% sits in the top ten. The source material was PBMCs from blood, sampled less than 15 days before vaccination. These receptors were obtained from a man aged 45 to 65 who received an inactivated influenza vaccine.

The chain joins TRBV7-9 to TRBJ2-3, with D possibly being TRBD2 (7 bases). The CDR3 is 17 amino acids. Germline V CDR1 and CDR2: SEHNR, FQNEAQ (reference sequence). Trimming took off 5 bases at V and 0 bases at J, with 18 bases between the two ends. The CDR3 region is CASSPGGQPTSTDTQYF. For the CDR3, the DNA is TGTGCCAGCAGCCCGGGGGGACAACCCACTAGCACAGATACGCAGTATTTT.

The chain carries TRBV29-1 and TRBJ1-1; possible D gene TRBD1, 5 bases. The CDR3 has 13 amino acids. V lost 6 bases and J 0 bases, leaving 11 bases between the germline ends. The germline CDR1 and CDR2 sequences are SQVTM and ANQGSEA. The CDR3: CSVNGGLNTEAFF. CDR3 sequence (DNA): TGCAGCGTGAACGGGGGGTTGAACACTGAAGCTTTCTTT.

The genes are TRBV7-2 and TRBJ2-1; TRBD2 aligns across 8 bases. Germline-derived CDR1 and CDR2 are SGHTA and FQGNSA. This CDR3 spans 15 amino acids. J gave up 4 bases and V 5 bases, and 7 bases lay outside the gene matches. The CDR3 sequence: CASSRSGTKYNEQFF. In nucleotides, the CDR3 is TGTGCCAGCAGCCGTAGCGGGACCAAATACAATGAGCAGTTCTTC.

The V and J genes are TRBV9 and TRBJ2-7, with a possible D match to TRBD2 (7 bases). The ends were cut back, 3 bases at V and 3 bases at J, with 22 bases in the middle. Germline CDR1 SGDLS, CDR2 YYNGEE. The CDR3 is 17 amino acids. CDR3 bases: TGTGCCAGCAGCGGAAGCACGTCGGGGGGCCCATTCTACGAGCAGTACTTC. Its protein product is CASSGSTSGGPFYEQYF.

This sequence joins TRBV4-1 and TRBJ2-1; D is perhaps TRBD2 (7 bases). Trimming left V 4 bases short and J 8 bases short, with 21 bases between. Germline loops: CDR1 MGHRA, CDR2 YSYEKL. The CDR3 spans 16 residues. Here the CDR3 DNA reads TGCGCCAGCAGCCCACACAATAGGGGAGGGGGAGATGAGCAGTTCTTC. Protein sequence: CASSPHNRGGGDEQFF.

The J gene is TRBJ2-1, the V gene TRBV18; 10 bases match TRBD2. Looked up from germline, CDR1 is KGHSH and CDR2 is LQKENI. The CDR3 totals 15 residues. V shed 3 bases, J shed 6 bases, and the junction held 5 bases outside the gene matches. CDR3 DNA: TGTGCCAGCTCACCGTTCAGCGGGGGGGGCAATGAGCAGTTCTTC. It specifies CASSPFSGGGNEQFF.

Many counts were recorded for this clonotype. The chain carries TRBV3-1 and TRBJ1-1; D gene unclear. The CDR3 has 14 residues. Germline values: CDR1 LGHDT, CDR2 YNNKEL (reference sequence). Trimming cost V 2 bases and J 1 base, with 8 bases left between them. The CDR3 is CASSQNAGNTEAFF. In nucleotides, the CDR3 is TGTGCCAGCAGCCAAAACGCAGGGAACACTGAAGCTTTCTTT.

The gene calls are TRBV29-1 and TRBJ1-2, with TRBD1 matching 7 bases. The germline CDR1 and CDR2 sequences are SQVTM and ANQGSEA. V lost 4 bases and J lost 1; bases outside the gene matches: 3. The CDR3 length is 13 residues. CDR3 coding DNA: TGCAGCGTTGGACAGGGACTTAACTATGGCTACACCTTC. Amino acid sequence: CSVGQGLNYGYTF.

The sample holds many counts of this clonotype. The chain uses TRBV12-3 or TRBV12-4 and TRBJ1-5, with D unresolved. This CDR3 is 12 amino acids long. Trimming took off 2 bases at V and 4 bases at J, with 3 bases between the two ends. CDR3 loop: CASSLRNQPQHF. The CDR3 nucleotides are TGTGCCAGCAGTTTAAGGAATCAGCCCCAGCATTTT.

This clonotype was recorded many times. The chain is built from TRBV12-3 or TRBV12-4 and TRBJ1-2; no clear D gene. This CDR3 is 16 amino acids long. Trimming removed 2 bases at V and 5 bases at J, with 18 bases between. CDR3: CASSLRGPIDFYGYTF. The CDR3 bases are TGTGCCAGCAGTTTAAGAGGCCCGATCGATTTTTATGGCTACACCTTC.

The rearrangement links TRBV3-1 to TRBJ2-7, with no clear D. Looked up from germline, CDR1 is LGHDT and CDR2 is YNNKEL (reference sequence). CDR3 length: 14 residues. With 4 bases removed from V and 5 bases from J, the gap between germline ends came to 15 bases. CDR3 sequence reads: CASSPPGPQDEQYF. DNA for the CDR3: TGTGCCAGCAGCCCTCCCGGGCCCCAGGACGAGCAGTACTTC.

This clonotype was detected many times. The rearrangement uses TRBV12-3 or TRBV12-4 and TRBJ2-2, with D tentatively TRBD1 or TRBD2 (6 bases each). V dropped 3 bases and J dropped 5 bases, with 10 bases sitting between them. The CDR3 covers 14 residues. CDR3 amino acids: CASSFPGATGELFF. The CDR3 region has the DNA TGTGCCAGCAGTTTCCCGGGGGCAACCGGGGAGCTGTTTTTT.

In this sample, this clonotype turned up many times. This rearrangement joins TRBV12-3 or TRBV12-4 to TRBJ2-2, with a possible D match to TRBD2 (6 bases). V lost 3 bases to trimming and J lost 8 bases, with 13 bases between them. CDR3 size: 14 residues. The CDR3 sequence: CASSLGTLWGELFF. The CDR3 DNA reads TGTGCCAGCAGTTTGGGGACTCTCTGGGGGGAGCTGTTTTTT.

J is TRBJ2-7 and V is TRBV7-2, with TRBD2 matching 7 bases. Germline CDR1 reads SGHTA; CDR2 reads FQGNSA. The CDR3 is 14 amino acids. The V and J ends lost 4 bases and 4 bases, in that order; junction bases with no gene match: 7. The chain's CDR3 is CASSSSSGNYEQYF. The DNA of the CDR3 is TGTGCCAGCAGCTCCTCAAGCGGGAATTACGAGCAGTACTTC.

The chain employs TRBV7-2 and TRBJ2-3; 9 nucleotides line up with TRBD2. The CDR3 is 15 residues long. Germline CDR1 SGHTA, CDR2 FQGNSA. The V gene end was trimmed by 3 bases and the J gene end by 2 bases; junction bases not matched to a gene: 3. CDR3 in DNA: TGTGCCAGCAGCTTCCCGGGACTAGCCACAGATACGCAGTATTTT. As protein: CASSFPGLATDTQYF.

This clonotype was seen ten or more times. This chain uses TRBV3-1 with TRBJ1-2; D is undetermined. V was shortened by 2 bases and J by 5 bases, with 6 bases between the two germline ends. The CDR3 is 12 amino acids. Looked up from germline, CDR1 is LGHDT and CDR2 is YNNKEL (reference sequence). The CDR3 bases are TGTGCCAGCAGCCAAATAAAATATGGCTACACCTTC. It yields the protein CASSQIKYGYTF.

The rearrangement uses TRBV6-2 or TRBV6-3 and TRBJ2-1, with 11 bases identical to TRBD2. V trimming: 6 bases; J trimming: 0 bases; junction bases outside the gene matches: 19. There are 21 residues in the CDR3. CDR1 and CDR2 (germline): MNHEY, SVGEGT. CDR3: CASRTIPWLAGGPSSYNEQFF. Here the CDR3 DNA reads TGTGCCAGCAGAACCATCCCTTGGCTAGCGGGAGGCCCAAGCTCCTACAATGAGCAGTTCTTC.

This clonotype has just a few counts. V and J are TRBV10-3 and TRBJ2-7; TRBD2 agrees at 7 bases. Germline V gene lookup returns CDR1 ENHRY and CDR2 SYGVKD. The CDR3 extends over 12 amino acids. The trim removed 10 bases at V and 2 bases at J, leaving 5 bases unmatched. The CDR3 nucleotides are TGTGCCACTTCCGGGACTACCTACGAGCAGTACTTC. This codes for CATSGTTYEQYF.

The rearrangement uses TRBV5-1 and TRBJ2-5, with D tentatively TRBD2 (5 bases). In germline, CDR1 is SGHRS, CDR2 YFSETQ. V lost 0 bases and J lost 3, with 12 bases in between. The CDR3 runs 15 residues. CDR3 coding DNA: TGCGCCAGCAGCTTGGCCCCCGGGGTAAAAGAGACCCAGTACTTC. It is translated as CASSLAPGVKETQYF.

This clonotype has only a few counts. V gene TRBV2 combines with J gene TRBJ2-7; possible D gene TRBD2, 5 bases. Germline values: CDR1 SNHLY, CDR2 FYNNEI. The CDR3 contains 13 residues. Trimming cost V 6 bases and J 5 bases, with 14 bases left between them. The CDR3 nucleotides are TGTGCCAGCAGCAAGAGCCCGGGGAACGAGCAGTACTTC. Translation: CASSKSPGNEQYF.

This clonotype has at least ten counts. V and J are TRBV6-1 and TRBJ2-6; a possible D gene is TRBD2 (5 bases). Germline V gene lookup returns CDR1 MNHNS and CDR2 SASEGT. The CDR3 runs to 15 residues. V was cut by 11 bases and J by 0 bases, with 14 bases left in between. The CDR3 nucleotides are TGTGCCTCGAGGCGGGCCCTCTCTGGGGCCAACGTCCTGACTTTC. Translating gives CASRRALSGANVLTF.

This clonotype was observed a handful of times. The rearrangement uses TRBV7-2 and TRBJ1-1, with D uncertain. The germline V gene encodes CDR1 SGHTA and CDR2 FQGNSA. The CDR3 runs 13 residues. V lost 2 bases and J lost 5, with 9 bases in between. The CDR3 sequence is CASSLFERTEAFF. Written as DNA, the CDR3 is TGTGCCAGCAGCTTATTTGAAAGGACTGAAGCTTTCTTT.

This chain connects TRBV7-2 to TRBJ2-5; TRBD2 matches 14 bases. CDR1 is SGHTA and CDR2 is FQGNSA in the germline V gene. The V gene end was trimmed by 5 bases and the J gene end by 6 bases; junction bases not matched to a gene: 8. The CDR3 runs to 16 residues. The CDR3, as DNA: TGTGCCAGCAGCGGCGGGACTAGCGGGAGAAGGAAGACCCAGTACTTC. Translating it yields CASSGGTSGRRKTQYF.

This sequence joins TRBV20-1 and TRBJ2-7; 15 nucleotides match TRBD2. The germline gives CDR1 DFQATT, CDR2 SNEGSKA (reference sequence). Trimming removed 3 bases from V and 1 base from J; junction bases left unmatched: 4. The CDR3 runs 16 residues. CDR3 protein: CSAREGLAGGSYEQYF. CDR3 bases: TGCAGTGCTAGGGAAGGACTAGCGGGAGGGTCCTACGAGCAGTACTTC.

The CDR3 reads CSARVWTGVTGELFF. The CDR3 DNA is TGCAGTGCTAGGGTTTGGACAGGGGTCACCGGGGAGCTGTTTTTT. The chain recombines TRBV20-1 with TRBJ2-2; the match to TRBD1 covers 9 bases. This CDR3 has 15 residues. Germline CDR1 DFQATT, CDR2 SNEGSKA (reference sequence). V lost 3 bases to trimming and J lost 4 bases; unmatched junction nucleotides: 6.

There are many counts of this clonotype. The V and J genes are TRBV6-5 and TRBJ2-2; D call uncertain. The V gene's germline CDR1 is MNHEY and CDR2 SVGAGI. The CDR3 totals 14 residues. V dropped 0 bases and J dropped 6 bases, with 8 bases sitting between them. The CDR3 nucleotides are TGTGCCAGCAGTTACTCCGTTTTCGCCGGGGAGCTGTTTTTT. Translated: CASSYSVFAGELFF.

This clonotype was detected many times. V is TRBV6-1 and J is TRBJ1-2, with 9 bases matching TRBD1. V lost 6 bases, J lost 6 bases, and 11 bases stayed unmatched. The CDR3 sequence is 15 residues long. The germline gives CDR1 MNHNS, CDR2 SASEGT. The CDR3 loop is CASSSDRGAHDGYTF. The CDR3 nucleotides are TGTGCCAGCAGCTCCGACAGGGGGGCGCATGATGGCTACACCTTC.

This sequence joins TRBV7-9 and TRBJ2-2; D may be TRBD1 or TRBD2 (6 bases each). V gave up 5 bases and J gave up 4 bases, with 20 bases separating them. The V gene's germline CDR1 is SEHNR and CDR2 FQNEAQ (reference sequence). This CDR3 comprises 17 residues. The CDR3 is CASSPRVGGVGTGELFF. Here the CDR3 DNA reads TGTGCCAGCAGCCCTCGGGTCGGGGGCGTCGGCACCGGGGAGCTGTTTTTT.

This clonotype was detected many times. V gene TRBV12-3 or TRBV12-4 combines with J gene TRBJ1-4; TRBD1 matches 9 bases. Germline trimming cut 6 bases from V and 0 bases from J; bases unmatched to any gene: 5. This CDR3 is 16 amino acids long. The CDR3 sequence is CASSRGQGTTNEKLFF. The CDR3 bases are TGTGCCAGCAGCCGAGGACAGGGGACAACTAATGAAAAACTGTTTTTT.